What follows are 30 T cell receptor beta chains derived from one specimen sequenced in a study of circulating CD8 cells and anti-PD-1 response in melanoma. Using roughly 15 ng of total RNA, TCR libraries were made with the QIAseq Immune Repertoire TCR panel. TCRdb recomputed calls from the reads with MiXCR, one row per CDR3 protein. The sample lists about 500 distinct CDR3 sequences, over 9% occurring once. Live CD3+CD8+TCRalphabeta+ cells were sorted into four subsets by PD-1 and/or TIGIT. Here the sequenced sample was CD8+ T cells from PBMCs, taken at baseline or after one month of anti-PD-1 therapy (not recorded which). Receptors were obtained from a human donor with melanoma.

By sample share, this clonotype is large. The chain employs TRBV7-3 and TRBJ2-1; no definite D call. Between the trimmed V and J ends, which lost 1 base and 0 bases, there was a span of 10 bases. Germline loops: CDR1 SGHTA, CDR2 FQGTGA. This CDR3 comprises 16 residues. This chain's CDR3 is CASSLMVGNSYNEQFF. The CDR3 DNA is TGTGCCAGCAGCTTAATGGTGGGGAACTCCTACAATGAGCAGTTCTTC.

This clonotype ranks as large. The chain uses TRBV2 and TRBJ2-7; 9 nucleotides agree with TRBD1. The V and J ends lost 6 bases and 5 bases, in that order; junction bases with no gene match: 17. There are 17 residues in the CDR3. Germline V gives CDR1 SNHLY, CDR2 FYNNEI. The CDR3 protein is CASSMITDVTGGHEQYF. In nucleotides, the CDR3 is TGTGCCAGCAGCATGATCACTGACGTAACAGGGGGCCACGAGCAGTACTTC.

This clonotype is medium-sized. The chain employs TRBV2 and TRBJ1-2; D may be TRBD1 (5 bases). CDR3 length equals 14 residues. The germline CDR1 and CDR2 sequences are SNHLY and FYNNEI. The V end lost 10 bases, the J end lost 0 bases, and 15 bases lay between the germline ends. The CDR3 region has the DNA TGTGCCATCACCGCCCGGGGCCCTAACTATGGCTACACCTTC. This translates into CAITARGPNYGYTF.

This clonotype is deemed medium-sized. CDR3 DNA sequence: TGCGCCAGCAGCCAAGATCGGGCAGGGGGAAATCAGCCCCAGCATTTT. Translating gives CASSQDRAGGNQPQHF. V gene TRBV4-3 combines with J gene TRBJ1-5; 7 bases agree with TRBD1. Germline CDR1 reads LGHNA; CDR2 reads YSLEER. The CDR3 length is 16 residues. Trimming at V came to 0 bases and at J to 4 bases, leaving 6 bases not matched to a gene.

By sample share, this clonotype is medium-sized. The V call is TRBV11-2, the J call TRBJ2-5, with D maybe TRBD2 (6 bases). CDR1 is SGHAT, CDR2 FQNNGV, per germline. The CDR3 is 13 residues long. With 5 bases removed from V and 5 bases from J, the gap between germline ends came to 12 bases. The CDR3 sequence is CASSRVRGETQYF. CDR3 DNA: TGTGCCAGCAGCCGAGTCCGGGGGGAGACCCAGTACTTC.

Relative to its sample, this clonotype is large. This chain connects TRBV27 to TRBJ1-2, with 8 bases that match TRBD1. V gave up 2 bases and J gave up 2 bases; unmatched junction bases: 1. The CDR3 extends over 14 amino acids. The germline V gene has CDR1 MNHEY and CDR2 SMNVEV (reference sequence). Here the CDR3 DNA reads TGTGCCAGCAGTTTACAGGGGGCAAACTATGGCTACACCTTC. It encodes CASSLQGANYGYTF.

By proportion, this clonotype is large. The CDR3 DNA follows: TGCGCCAGCAGCCAAGGACACGGGACTTCGAGCTCCTACGAGCAGTACTTC. Amino acids: CASSQGHGTSSSYEQYF. The chain couples TRBV4-3 to TRBJ2-7; TRBD2 is a possible D gene (6 bases). Germline loops: CDR1 LGHNA, CDR2 YSLEER. With 1 base removed from V and 0 bases from J, the gap between germline ends came to 16 bases. This CDR3 region has 17 residues.

This clonotype is labeled as medium-sized (0.01 to 0.1%). The chain employs TRBV9 and TRBJ2-7; 9 bases map to TRBD2. V shed 4 bases and J 0 bases; nucleotides not matched to a gene: 11. CDR3 length: 17 residues. From germline, CDR1 is SGDLS and CDR2 YYNGEE. DNA of the CDR3: TGTGCCAGCAGCCCCCACCAGGGACTAGCCGCCTCCTACGAGCAGTACTTC. This gives the protein CASSPHQGLAASYEQYF.

As concerns this clonotype: Being one base from a much bigger clone, this may be a read error. CDR3 sequence: CASSFGQMNEQHF. CDR3 DNA: TGTGCCAGCAGTTTCGGTCAAATGAATGAGCAGCACTTC. The chain combines TRBV12-3 or TRBV12-4 with TRBJ2-7, with D uncertain. The CDR3 runs 13 residues.

By sample fraction, this clonotype is hyperexpanded (1% or more). This chain connects TRBV5-4 to TRBJ2-5; 11 bases map to TRBD2. The CDR3 runs 16 residues. V gave up 3 bases and J gave up 0 bases; unmatched junction bases: 4. CDR1 SGHNT and CDR2 YYREEE come from the germline V gene (reference sequence). CDR3 sequence (DNA): TGTGCCAGCAGCTCCCTAGCGGGGGGTGACCAAGAGACCCAGTACTTC. This gives the protein CASSSLAGGDQETQYF.

This clonotype is classed as large (0.1 to 1%). The rearrangement joins TRBV27 to TRBJ1-1; TRBD1 agrees at 9 bases. Per the germline V gene, CDR1 is MNHEY and CDR2 is SMNVEV (reference sequence). The junction had 5 bases not matched to a gene; V was cut back by 6 bases and J by 3 bases. The CDR3 spans 14 residues. The CDR3 DNA reads as TGTGCCAGCAGCAACCGGGACAGGGACACTGAAGCTTTCTTT. Its translation is CASSNRDRDTEAFF.

This clonotype is labeled medium-sized. The rearrangement uses TRBV7-6 and TRBJ2-2; possibly TRBD2 for D (5 bases). Germline CDR1 and CDR2: SGHVS and FNYEAQ. This CDR3 comprises 14 residues. V was cut by 0 bases and J by 5 bases, with 7 bases left in between. This CDR3 reads CASSLAPGTGELFF. CDR3 DNA: TGTGCCAGCAGCTTAGCGCCGGGAACCGGGGAGCTGTTTTTT.

By proportion, this clonotype is large (0.1 to 1%). The rearrangement joins TRBV4-3 to TRBJ2-5; 11 nucleotides agree with TRBD2. V dropped 0 bases and J dropped 2; count of bases not matched to a gene: 2. The germline V gene has CDR1 LGHNA and CDR2 YSLEER. The CDR3 sequence is 16 residues long. This CDR3 reads CASSQELAGGQETQYF. The CDR3 DNA is TGCGCCAGCAGCCAAGAGCTAGCGGGGGGTCAAGAGACCCAGTACTTC.

The V gene is TRBV28, the J gene TRBJ2-7; D perhaps matches TRBD1 (5 bases). In germline, CDR1 is MDHEN, CDR2 SYDVKM. V shed 7 bases and J shed 4 bases, with 8 bases lying between them. The CDR3 runs 11 residues. DNA of the CDR3: TGTGCCAGCACCAGGGCGTACGAGCAGTACTTC. Translated: CASTRAYEQYF.

By share of the sample, this clonotype is medium-sized (0.01 to 0.1%). The genes are TRBV2 and TRBJ1-1; 8 bases line up with TRBD1. Germline trimming cut 6 bases from V and 4 bases from J; bases unmatched to any gene: 13. The germline V gene has CDR1 SNHLY and CDR2 FYNNEI. CDR3 length equals 16 residues. CDR3 residues: CASRKSLDRGGTEAFF. The CDR3 DNA is TGTGCCAGCAGGAAGTCTCTCGACAGGGGAGGCACTGAAGCTTTCTTT.

As concerns this clonotype: This may come from a read error, since a much larger clone is one base off. The V and J genes are TRBV28 and TRBJ2-7; 7 positions agree with TRBD2. With V trimmed by 6 bases and J by 7 bases, 3 bases remained unmatched. Germline V gene data show CDR1 as MDHEN and CDR2 as SYDVKM. CDR3 length: 11 amino acids. For the CDR3, the DNA is TGTGCCAGCAGCACTAGCGTTGAGCAGTACTTC. This codes for CASSTSVEQYF.

Sample share makes this clonotype large. The chain recombines TRBV5-1 with TRBJ2-1; 7 bases are a match to TRBD2. The CDR3 has 14 residues. CDR1 and CDR2 (germline): SGHRS, YFSETQ. J was trimmed by 9 bases and V by 6 bases; bases with no gene match: 12. The chain's CDR3 is CASTPGGGYGEQFF. CDR3 sequence (DNA): TGCGCCAGCACCCCCGGGGGAGGGTATGGTGAGCAGTTCTTC.

This clonotype was picked up a small number of times. This rearrangement joins TRBV4-3 to TRBJ2-1; 9 positions agree with TRBD2. The V and J ends lost 1 base and 4 bases, in that order; junction bases with no gene match: 2. CDR1 LGHNA and CDR2 YSLEER come from the germline V gene. This CDR3 is 15 amino acids long. CDR3: CASSQVAGEYNEQFF. DNA for the CDR3: TGCGCCAGCAGCCAAGTAGCGGGGGAGTACAATGAGCAGTTCTTC.

The V and J genes are TRBV28 and TRBJ2-7; a possible D gene is TRBD1 (6 bases). Germline CDR1 reads MDHEN; CDR2 reads SYDVKM. Trimming took off 5 bases at V and 4 bases at J, with 15 bases between the two ends. The length of the CDR3 is 14 residues. CDR3 DNA: TGTGCCAGCAGTCCCCGTGACAGGCGGTACGAGCAGTACTTC. Its protein is CASSPRDRRYEQYF.

By share of the sample, this clonotype is medium-sized. The rearrangement links TRBV4-2 to TRBJ2-5, with unresolved D. Trimming stripped 3 bases from V and 2 bases from J, with 10 bases between. The germline V gene encodes CDR1 LGHNA and CDR2 YNFKEQ. This CDR3 region has 14 residues. The CDR3 DNA reads TGTGCCAGCAGCCACTGGACGTCGCAAGAGACCCAGTACTTC. It is translated as CASSHWTSQETQYF.

In its sample, this clonotype is medium-sized. The V gene is TRBV4-2, the J gene TRBJ2-7; 7 bases map to TRBD2. Germline V lookup: CDR1 LGHNA, CDR2 YNFKEQ. The CDR3 is made up of 13 amino acids. Unmatched junction bases numbered 8, after V lost 10 bases and J lost 2 bases. The CDR3 loop is CATGLGEAYEQYF. The CDR3 DNA reads TGTGCCACCGGACTAGGAGAAGCCTACGAGCAGTACTTC.

This clonotype was observed a few times. V and J are TRBV5-1 and TRBJ2-2; D remains unclear. The germline CDR1 and CDR2 sequences are SGHRS and YFSETQ. This CDR3 is 19 amino acids long. Trimming removed 0 bases from V and 0 bases from J, with 18 bases in between. CDR3 coding DNA: TGCGCCAGCAGCTTGGTCGGTAGCTCCGAGTTCGCGAACACCGGGGAGCTGTTTTTT. Protein sequence: CASSLVGSSEFANTGELFF.

Relative to its sample, this clonotype is large (0.1 to 1%). CDR3 DNA: TGCAGCGTTTGGCCCCCCGCTGGCTACACCTTC. Its translation is CSVWPPAGYTF. The rearrangement uses TRBV29-1 and TRBJ1-2; D uncertain. This CDR3 spans 11 amino acids. CDR1 is SQVTM, CDR2 ANQGSEA, per germline. Trimming pared 5 bases from V and 7 bases from J, leaving 11 bases between. Full variable domain (missing parts from reference TRBV29-1 and TRBJ1-2): SAVISQKPSRDICQRGTSLTIQCQVDSQVTMMFWYRQQPGQSLTLIATANQGSEATYESGFVIDKFPISRPNLTFSTLTVSNMSPEDSSIYLCSVWPPAGYTFGSGTRLTVV.

The chain carries TRBV27 and TRBJ2-7; possibly TRBD1 or TRBD2 for D (5 bases each). The CDR3 extends over 16 amino acids. Germline V gene data show CDR1 as MNHEY and CDR2 as SMNVEV (reference sequence). V lost 2 bases to trimming and J lost 4 bases, with 18 bases between them. This CDR3 reads CASSLQDSGSQYEQYF. CDR3 sequence (DNA): TGTGCCAGCAGTTTACAAGACAGCGGTAGTCAGTACGAGCAGTACTTC.

The sample holds a few counts of this clonotype. This may come from a read error, since a much larger clone is one base off. This chain links TRBV20-1 with TRBJ1-1, with D maybe TRBD1 (5 bases). The CDR3 is made up of 15 amino acids. The V end was cut by 0 bases, the J end by 4 bases, with 15 bases between. Germline CDR1 is DFQATT and CDR2 is SNEGSKA (reference sequence). CDR3 nucleotide sequence: TGCAGTGCTAGAGATTTTAAGGGGACGGGCACTGAAGCTTTCTTT. As protein: CSARDFKGTGTEAFF.

This clonotype is large in the sample. This chain connects TRBV12-3 or TRBV12-4 to TRBJ2-1, with 8 nucleotides matching TRBD2. V was pared by 3 bases and J by 5 bases, with 18 bases of the junction left unmatched. The CDR3 loop spans 19 amino acids. The CDR3 DNA reads TGTGCCAGCAGTTTTAGGTTTGGATATGCGGGGGGTACGGACAATGAGCAGTTCTTC. It yields the protein CASSFRFGYAGGTDNEQFF.

Within the sample, this clonotype is large. The chain employs TRBV7-2 and TRBJ2-1, with 8 bases matching TRBD2. CDR3 size: 15 residues. V dropped 1 base and J dropped 5; count of bases not matched to a gene: 4. In germline, CDR1 is SGHTA, CDR2 FQGNSA. CDR3 protein: CASSLELAEDNEQFF. CDR3 bases: TGTGCCAGCAGCTTAGAACTAGCGGAGGACAATGAGCAGTTCTTC.

The V and J genes are TRBV2 and TRBJ2-7, with 10 nucleotides matching TRBD1. The length of the CDR3 is 15 residues. The ends lost 8 bases at V and 6 bases at J; junction bases unmatched: 13. Germline V CDR1 and CDR2: SNHLY, FYNNEI. This CDR3 is CASHPTGTGDCEQYF. The CDR3 DNA is TGTGCCAGCCACCCCACAGGGACAGGGGACTGCGAGCAGTACTTC.

In its sample, this clonotype is medium-sized. CDR3 in amino acids: CASSLAHPGGPYNEQFF. The CDR3 DNA reads as TGTGCCAGCAGCTTGGCCCACCCGGGGGGGCCCTACAATGAGCAGTTCTTC. The gene calls are TRBV5-6 and TRBJ2-1; 8 bases match TRBD2. The CDR3 runs 17 residues. Germline V gene sequence: CDR1 SGHDT, CDR2 YYEEEE. With V trimmed by 0 bases and J by 2 bases, 7 bases remained unmatched.

Within the sample, this clonotype is large. The CDR3 loop reads CASSKPNSGANVLTF. In nucleotides, the CDR3 is TGTGCCAGCAGTAAACCGAACTCTGGGGCCAACGTCCTGACTTTC. The rearrangement links TRBV2 to TRBJ2-6; D ambiguous. V was shortened by 5 bases and J by 0 bases, with 8 bases between the two germline ends. The CDR3 has 15 amino acids. Germline CDR1 SNHLY, CDR2 FYNNEI.